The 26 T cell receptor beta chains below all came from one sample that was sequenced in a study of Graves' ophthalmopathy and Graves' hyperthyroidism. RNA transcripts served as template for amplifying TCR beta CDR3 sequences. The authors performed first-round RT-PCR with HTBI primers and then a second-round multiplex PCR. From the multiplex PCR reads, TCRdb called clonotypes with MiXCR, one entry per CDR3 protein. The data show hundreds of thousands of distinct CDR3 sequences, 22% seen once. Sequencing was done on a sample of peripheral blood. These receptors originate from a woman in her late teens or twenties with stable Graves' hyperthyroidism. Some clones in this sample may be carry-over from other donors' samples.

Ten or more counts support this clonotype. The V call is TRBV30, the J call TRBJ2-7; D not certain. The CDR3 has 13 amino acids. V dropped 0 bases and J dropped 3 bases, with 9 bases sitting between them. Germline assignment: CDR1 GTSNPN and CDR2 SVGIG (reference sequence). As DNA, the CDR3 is TGTGCCTGGAGTGTAAGTGGGAACTACGAGCAGTACTTC. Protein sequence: CAWSVSGNYEQYF.

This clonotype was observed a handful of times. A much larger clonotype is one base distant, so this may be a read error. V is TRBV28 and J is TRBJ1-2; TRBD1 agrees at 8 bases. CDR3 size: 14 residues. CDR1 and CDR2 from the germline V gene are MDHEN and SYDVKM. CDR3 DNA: TGTGTCAGCAGCTCCGGACAGGGAATCCGTGGCTACACCTTC. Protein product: CVSSSGQGIRGYTF.

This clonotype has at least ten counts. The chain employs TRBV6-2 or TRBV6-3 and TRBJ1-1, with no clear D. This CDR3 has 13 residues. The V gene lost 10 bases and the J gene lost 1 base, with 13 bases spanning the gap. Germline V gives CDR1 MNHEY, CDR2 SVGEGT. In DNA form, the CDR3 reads TGTGCCACCTCCACATGGACGAACACTGAAGCTTTCTTT. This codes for CATSTWTNTEAFF.

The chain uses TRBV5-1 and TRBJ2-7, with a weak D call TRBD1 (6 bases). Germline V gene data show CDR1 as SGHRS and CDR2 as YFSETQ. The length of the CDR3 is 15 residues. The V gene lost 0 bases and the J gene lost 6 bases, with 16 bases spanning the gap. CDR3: CASSLGTGSLREQYF. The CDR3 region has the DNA TGCGCCAGCAGCTTGGGAACAGGGTCCCTCCGCGAGCAGTACTTC.

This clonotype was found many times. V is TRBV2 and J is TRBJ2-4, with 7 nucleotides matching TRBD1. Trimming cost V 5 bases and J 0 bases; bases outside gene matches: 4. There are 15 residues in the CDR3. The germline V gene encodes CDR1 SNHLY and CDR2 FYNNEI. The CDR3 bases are TGTGCCAGCAGTTACAGGGGCCTAGCCAAAAACATTCAGTACTTC. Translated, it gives CASSYRGLAKNIQYF.

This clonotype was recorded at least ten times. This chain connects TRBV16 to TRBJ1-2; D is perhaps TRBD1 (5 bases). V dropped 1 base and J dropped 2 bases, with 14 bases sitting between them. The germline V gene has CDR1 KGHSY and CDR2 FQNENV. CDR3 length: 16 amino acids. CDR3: CASSQFGLGENYGYTF. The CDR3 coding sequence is TGTGCCAGCAGCCAATTCGGGTTAGGGGAAAACTATGGCTACACCTTC. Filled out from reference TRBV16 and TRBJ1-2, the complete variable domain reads GEEVAQTPKHLVRGEGQKAKLYCAPIKGHSYVFWYQQVLKNEFKFLISFQNENVFDETGMPKERFSAKCLPNSPCSLEIQATKLEDSAVYFCASSQFGLGENYGYTFGSGTRLTVV.

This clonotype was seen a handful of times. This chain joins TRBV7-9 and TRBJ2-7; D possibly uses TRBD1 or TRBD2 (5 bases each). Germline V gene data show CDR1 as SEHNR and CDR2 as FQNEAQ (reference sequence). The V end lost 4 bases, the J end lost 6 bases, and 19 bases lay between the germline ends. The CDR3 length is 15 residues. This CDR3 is CASSSRMGVMGEQYF. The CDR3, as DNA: TGTGCCAGCAGCTCCAGAATGGGGGTGATGGGCGAGCAGTACTTC. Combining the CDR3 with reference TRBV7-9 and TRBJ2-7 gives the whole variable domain DTGVSQNPRHKITKRGQNVTFRCDPISEHNRLYWYRQTLGQGPEFLTYFQNEAQLEKSRLLSDRFSAERPKGSFSTLEIQRTEQGDSAMYLCASSSRMGVMGEQYFGPGTRLTVT.

CDR3 amino acids: CSAGIALSGGELFF. The CDR3, as DNA: TGCAGTGCGGGGATAGCCTTGAGTGGAGGGGAGCTGTTTTTT. This chain links TRBV20-1 with TRBJ2-2; D is unclear. Germline values: CDR1 DFQATT, CDR2 SNEGSKA (reference sequence). V lost 6 bases and J 8 bases, leaving 19 bases between the germline ends. The CDR3 length is 14 residues.

The CDR3 DNA follows: TGCGCCAGCAGCGCGCGGGGGACCGGGGAGCTGTTTTTT. Translating it yields CASSARGTGELFF. The V call is TRBV5-1, the J call TRBJ2-2, with TRBD2 matching 7 bases. V lost 4 bases to trimming and J lost 5 bases; unmatched junction nucleotides: 2. Germline values: CDR1 SGHRS, CDR2 YFSETQ. This CDR3 has 13 residues.

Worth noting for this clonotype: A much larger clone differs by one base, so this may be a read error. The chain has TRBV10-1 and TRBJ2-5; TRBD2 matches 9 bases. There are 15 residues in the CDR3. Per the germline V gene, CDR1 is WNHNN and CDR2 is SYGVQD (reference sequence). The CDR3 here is CASSESSGGQETLYF. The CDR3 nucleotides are TGCGCCAGCAGTGAATCGAGCGGGGGGCAAGAGACCCTGTACTTC.

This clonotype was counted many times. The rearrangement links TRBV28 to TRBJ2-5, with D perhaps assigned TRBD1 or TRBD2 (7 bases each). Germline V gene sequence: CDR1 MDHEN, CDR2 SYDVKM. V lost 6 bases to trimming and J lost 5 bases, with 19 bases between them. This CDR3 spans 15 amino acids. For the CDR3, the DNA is TGTGCCAGCAGCCCTCAGGGAGGGGGCGCGGAGACCCAGTACTTC. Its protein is CASSPQGGGAETQYF.

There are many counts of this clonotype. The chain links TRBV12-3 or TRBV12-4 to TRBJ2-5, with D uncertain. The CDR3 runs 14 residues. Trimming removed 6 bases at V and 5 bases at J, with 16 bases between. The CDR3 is CASSLSWTGETQYF. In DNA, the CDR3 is TGTGCCAGCAGCCTTTCGTGGACGGGCGAGACCCAGTACTTC.

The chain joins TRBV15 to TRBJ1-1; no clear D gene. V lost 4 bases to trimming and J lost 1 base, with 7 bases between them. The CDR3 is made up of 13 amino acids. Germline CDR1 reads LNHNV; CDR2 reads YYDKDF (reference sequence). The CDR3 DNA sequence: TGTGCCACCAGCACGCACTCGAACACTGAAGCTTTCTTT. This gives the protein CATSTHSNTEAFF.

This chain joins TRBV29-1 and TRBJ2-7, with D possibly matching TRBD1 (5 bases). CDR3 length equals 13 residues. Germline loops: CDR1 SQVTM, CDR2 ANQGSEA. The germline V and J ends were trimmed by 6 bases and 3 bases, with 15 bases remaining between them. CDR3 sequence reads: CSVNYLDSYEQYF. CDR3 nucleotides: TGCAGCGTAAATTACTTAGACAGCTACGAGCAGTACTTC.

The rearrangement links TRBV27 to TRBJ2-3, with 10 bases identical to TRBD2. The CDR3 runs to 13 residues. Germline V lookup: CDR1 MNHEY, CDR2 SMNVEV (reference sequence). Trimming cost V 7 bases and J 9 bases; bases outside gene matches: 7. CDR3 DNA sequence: TGTGCCAGCATGCTAGCGGGGGTCGGAACGCAGTATTTT. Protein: CASMLAGVGTQYF.

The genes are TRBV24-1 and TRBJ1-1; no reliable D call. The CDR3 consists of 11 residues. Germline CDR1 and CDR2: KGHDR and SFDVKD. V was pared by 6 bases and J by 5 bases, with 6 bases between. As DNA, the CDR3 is TGTGCCACCAGTTATGGGACTGAAGCTTTCTTT. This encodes CATSYGTEAFF.

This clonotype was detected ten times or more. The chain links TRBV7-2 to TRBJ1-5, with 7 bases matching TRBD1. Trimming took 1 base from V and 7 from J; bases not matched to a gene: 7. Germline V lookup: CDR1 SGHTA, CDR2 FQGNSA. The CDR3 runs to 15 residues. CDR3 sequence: CASSLEDRRGQPQHF. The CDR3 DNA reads TGTGCCAGCAGCTTAGAGGACAGGAGGGGCCAGCCCCAGCATTTT.

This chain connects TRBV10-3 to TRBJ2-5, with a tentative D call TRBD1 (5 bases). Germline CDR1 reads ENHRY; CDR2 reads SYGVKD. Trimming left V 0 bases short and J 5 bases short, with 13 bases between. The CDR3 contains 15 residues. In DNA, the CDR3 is TGTGCCATCAGTGAGTCGGAAACCAAGGGGGAGACCCAGTACTTC. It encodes CAISESETKGETQYF.

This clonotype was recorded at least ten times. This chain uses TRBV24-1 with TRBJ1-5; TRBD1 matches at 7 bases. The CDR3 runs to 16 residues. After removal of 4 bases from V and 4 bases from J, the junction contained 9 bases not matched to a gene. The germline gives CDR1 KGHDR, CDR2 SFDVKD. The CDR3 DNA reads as TGTGCCACCAGTGACGGAAGGGGGCAGATAAATCAGCCCCAGCATTTT. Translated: CATSDGRGQINQPQHF.

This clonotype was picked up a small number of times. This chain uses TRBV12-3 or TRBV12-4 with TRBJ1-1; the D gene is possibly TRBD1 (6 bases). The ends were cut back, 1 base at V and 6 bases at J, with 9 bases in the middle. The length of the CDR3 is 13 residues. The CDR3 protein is CASSLGGLAEAFF. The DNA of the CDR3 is TGTGCCAGCAGTTTAGGGGGGCTCGCTGAAGCTTTCTTT.

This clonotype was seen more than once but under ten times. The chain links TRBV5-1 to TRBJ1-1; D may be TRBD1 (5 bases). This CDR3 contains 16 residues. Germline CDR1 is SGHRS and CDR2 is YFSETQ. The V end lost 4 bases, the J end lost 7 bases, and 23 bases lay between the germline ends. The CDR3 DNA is TGCGCCAGCAGCGATTTCCGGGACTCAGGTTTTATTGAAGCTTTCTTT. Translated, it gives CASSDFRDSGFIEAFF.

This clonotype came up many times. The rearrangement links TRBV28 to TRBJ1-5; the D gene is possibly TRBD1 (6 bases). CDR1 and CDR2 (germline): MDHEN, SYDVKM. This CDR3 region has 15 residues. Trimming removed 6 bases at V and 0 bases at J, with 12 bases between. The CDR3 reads CASSRTAYSNQPQHF. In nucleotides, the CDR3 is TGTGCCAGCAGCCGGACAGCCTATAGCAATCAGCCCCAGCATTTT. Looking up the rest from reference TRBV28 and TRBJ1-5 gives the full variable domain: DVKVTQSSRYLVKRTGEKVFLECVQDMDHENMFWYRQDPGLGLRLIYFSYDVKMKEKGDIPEGYSVSREKKERFSLILESASTNQTSMYLCASSRTAYSNQPQHFGDGTRLSIL.

The CDR3 region has the DNA TGTGCCAGCAGCTCTAGCGCCAGGGGAACGGCTGGCTACACCTTC. This gives the protein CASSSSARGTAGYTF. The chain couples TRBV7-8 to TRBJ1-2, with D possibly TRBD1 on 6 matching bases. The V end lost 4 bases, the J end lost 7 bases, and 19 bases lay between the germline ends. CDR3 length: 15 residues. CDR1 is SGHVS, CDR2 FQNEAQ, per germline.

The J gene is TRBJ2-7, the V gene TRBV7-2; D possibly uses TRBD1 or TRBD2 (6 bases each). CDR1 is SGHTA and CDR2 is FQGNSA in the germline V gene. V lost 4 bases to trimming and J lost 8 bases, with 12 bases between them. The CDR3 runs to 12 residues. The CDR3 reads CASSSPGAKQYF. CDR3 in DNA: TGTGCCAGCAGCTCCCCGGGGGCCAAGCAGTACTTC.

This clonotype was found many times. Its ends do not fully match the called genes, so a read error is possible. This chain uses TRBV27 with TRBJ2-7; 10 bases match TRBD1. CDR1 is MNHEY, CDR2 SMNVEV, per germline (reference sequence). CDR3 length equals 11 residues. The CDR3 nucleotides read TGTGCCAGCAGTTCCCGGGACAGGGGACACTTC. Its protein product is CASSSRDRGHF.

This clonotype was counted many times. This CDR3 reads CASSDPSGERFEQYF. The CDR3 DNA is TGTGCCAGCAGTGACCCTAGCGGGGAACGGTTCGAGCAGTACTTC. This chain links TRBV2 with TRBJ2-7; 9 nucleotides align to TRBD2. This CDR3 is built from 15 residues. After removal of 3 bases from V and 6 bases from J, the junction contained 9 bases not matched to a gene. CDR1 and CDR2 (germline): SNHLY, FYNNEI.